Each of the 25 T cell receptor beta chains below was sequenced from the same sample in a study of blood T cells in healthy people across ages. Primed by a sample-barcoded 5' primer and a J-beta primer mix, a second PCR proceeded for about 7 to 12 cycles. TCRdb re-analysed the 5' RACE reads in MiXCR, keeping a single row per CDR3 protein. The profile shows some 670,000 distinct CDR3 sequences, about 50% of them singletons. Sequencing was carried out using blood. These receptors originate from an elderly woman in good health.

The chain links TRBV15 to TRBJ1-1, with 8 bases that match TRBD1. This CDR3 has 13 amino acids. Per germline, CDR1 LNHNV and CDR2 YYDKDF (reference sequence). V lost 11 bases to trimming and J lost 0 bases; unmatched junction nucleotides: 5. The CDR3: CASQGALNTEAFF. CDR3 in DNA: TGTGCCTCGCAGGGGGCACTGAACACTGAAGCTTTCTTT.

This chain connects TRBV6-1 to TRBJ2-7; TRBD1 matches 7 bases. After removal of 8 bases from V and 3 bases from J, the junction contained 4 bases not matched to a gene. Germline V gene data show CDR1 as MNHNS and CDR2 as SASEGT. This CDR3 has 12 residues. The CDR3 region is CASQGTDYEQYF. The CDR3 DNA reads TGTGCCAGCCAAGGGACAGACTACGAGCAGTACTTC.

The chain combines TRBV9 with TRBJ2-7; a possible D gene is TRBD1 (5 bases). Germline CDR1 reads SGDLS; CDR2 reads YYNGEE. This CDR3 is 15 amino acids long. Trimming took 0 bases from V and 7 from J, leaving 17 bases between them. Written as DNA, the CDR3 is TGTGCCAGCAGCGTAGACAGGAGTGTCTACAATGAGCAGTACTTC. This sequence encodes CASSVDRSVYNEQYF.

The table lists this clonotype with many counts. The chain uses TRBV28 and TRBJ2-7; 7 bases fit TRBD2. The CDR3 totals 12 residues. Germline CDR1 is MDHEN and CDR2 is SYDVKM. V trimming: 6 bases; J trimming: 4 bases; junction bases outside the gene matches: 3. The CDR3 bases are TGTGCCAGCAGGGCGGGAGCGTACGAGCAGTACTTC. Translated: CASRAGAYEQYF.

This chain links TRBV20-1 with TRBJ2-1; TRBD1 might be the D (5 bases). Trimming pared 6 bases from V and 7 bases from J, leaving 16 bases between. The CDR3 is 13 residues long. Germline CDR1 and CDR2: DFQATT and SNEGSKA (reference sequence). CDR3 loop: CSAKGWSVNEQFF. In nucleotides, the CDR3 is TGCAGTGCCAAGGGGTGGTCCGTGAATGAGCAGTTCTTC.

This clonotype was detected a few times. The chain couples TRBV28 to TRBJ2-3; 7 bases map to TRBD1. The CDR3 runs to 16 residues. V shed 4 bases, J shed 1 base, and the junction held 8 bases outside the gene matches. CDR1 is MDHEN and CDR2 is SYDVKM in the germline V gene. CDR3 nucleotide sequence: TGTGCCAGCAGTTCCCCCACAGGGGCGGGCACAGATACGCAGTATTTT. Its translation: CASSSPTGAGTDTQYF.

The chain links TRBV7-2 to TRBJ1-5; D remains unclear. The germline V gene encodes CDR1 SGHTA and CDR2 FQGNSA. V dropped 1 base and J dropped 0 bases, with 4 bases sitting between them. The CDR3 is 14 amino acids. CDR3 in DNA: TGTGCCAGCAGCTTAGTGGTTAGCAATCAGCCCCAGCATTTT. Its protein is CASSLVVSNQPQHF.

The chain combines TRBV20-1 with TRBJ2-7; 8 nucleotides align to TRBD2. The V gene end was trimmed by 4 bases and the J gene end by 2 bases; junction bases not matched to a gene: 13. Germline-derived CDR1 and CDR2 are DFQATT and SNEGSKA (reference sequence). This CDR3 is built from 16 residues. The CDR3 spells CSATNQGWGLAYEQYF. DNA for the CDR3: TGCAGTGCTACAAACCAGGGGTGGGGACTAGCCTACGAGCAGTACTTC.

This clonotype was seen only a few times. This sequence joins TRBV28 and TRBJ2-1; 8 bases fit TRBD1. Trimming removed 4 bases from V and 5 bases from J; junction bases left unmatched: 19. This CDR3 comprises 19 residues. Germline lookup yields CDR1 MDHEN and CDR2 SYDVKM. The CDR3 spells CASSSSYSTAGGRDNEQFF. For the CDR3, the DNA is TGTGCCAGCAGTTCATCATATAGTACGGCAGGGGGCAGGGACAATGAGCAGTTCTTC.

The rearrangement joins TRBV20-1 to TRBJ2-3, with D possibly matching TRBD2 (6 bases). V was clipped by 6 bases and J by 0 bases, with 13 bases between them. CDR3 length: 14 amino acids. CDR1 DFQATT and CDR2 SNEGSKA come from the germline V gene (reference sequence). CDR3 sequence reads: CSAPAGSSTDTQYF. Here the CDR3 DNA reads TGCAGTGCCCCCGCGGGGTCTAGCACAGATACGCAGTATTTT.

The gene calls are TRBV28 and TRBJ2-5; 7 bases map to TRBD1. This CDR3 has 16 residues. J gave up 2 bases and V 6 bases, and 12 bases lay outside the gene matches. The V gene's germline CDR1 is MDHEN and CDR2 SYDVKM. CDR3 sequence (DNA): TGTGCCAGCAGAAGTTTCGGGACAGCCCTTCAAGAGACCCAGTACTTC. Amino acids: CASRSFGTALQETQYF.

The rearrangement links TRBV30 to TRBJ1-1; no clear D gene. Trimming removed 2 bases from V and 1 base from J, with 8 bases in between. Germline assignment: CDR1 GTSNPN and CDR2 SVGIG (reference sequence). The CDR3 consists of 13 residues. CDR3 in amino acids: CAWSNQGNTEAFF. For the CDR3, the DNA is TGTGCCTGGAGTAATCAAGGGAACACTGAAGCTTTCTTT.

About this clonotype itself: A much larger clone differs from this one at a single base, so this may be a read error. The rearrangement uses TRBV7-2 and TRBJ2-1; D gene unclear. The germline CDR1 and CDR2 sequences are SGHTA and FQGNSA. The CDR3 consists of 16 residues. Deletions cut 6 bases from V and 9 bases from J, with 24 bases between. In DNA form, the CDR3 reads TGTGCCAGCAGTTCACCCGTAGCCCTGTCGCGAGTTGAGCAGTTCTTC. Translation gives CASSSPVALSRVEQFF.

This clonotype was detected a few times. This rearrangement joins TRBV5-1 to TRBJ1-1, with 7 bases matching TRBD1. Germline V CDR1 and CDR2: SGHRS, YFSETQ. The CDR3 is made up of 16 amino acids. The V segment lost 1 base and the J segment 4 bases; nucleotides outside the gene matches: 10. Written as DNA, the CDR3 is TGCGCCAGCAGCTTGAACTACAGGGGAAGTTTCACTGAAGCTTTCTTT. Translating gives CASSLNYRGSFTEAFF.

This clonotype was seen once. The chain is built from TRBV6-5 and TRBJ2-7; the D is unclear. The CDR3 runs 13 residues. Trimming removed 5 bases from V and 3 bases from J, with 11 bases in between. Per the germline V gene, CDR1 is MNHEY and CDR2 is SVGAGI. The chain's CDR3 is CASSDFDGYEQYF. The CDR3 DNA is TGTGCCAGCAGTGACTTTGACGGCTACGAGCAGTACTTC.

The CDR3 region has the DNA TGCAGTGCTACCATACAAGAGACCCAGTACTTC. Amino acids: CSATIQETQYF. The genes are TRBV20-1 and TRBJ2-5, with D hard to call. The V gene lost 4 bases and the J gene lost 2 bases, with 5 bases spanning the gap. This CDR3 has 11 amino acids. CDR1 and CDR2 (germline): DFQATT, SNEGSKA (reference sequence).

This clonotype was recorded at least ten times. The V and J genes are TRBV18 and TRBJ2-1, with 10 bases lining up with TRBD2. CDR3 length equals 15 residues. Germline V gives CDR1 KGHSH, CDR2 LQKENI. After removal of 3 bases from V and 9 bases from J, the junction contained 8 bases not matched to a gene. The chain's CDR3 is CASSPLAGVQVEQFF. In nucleotides, the CDR3 is TGTGCCAGCTCACCTCTAGCGGGAGTCCAGGTTGAGCAGTTCTTC.

The chain recombines TRBV29-1 with TRBJ2-4, with a weak D call TRBD1 (5 bases). V was shortened by 2 bases and J by 3 bases, with 8 bases between the two germline ends. In germline, CDR1 is SQVTM, CDR2 ANQGSEA. This CDR3 is built from 13 residues. DNA of the CDR3: TGCAGCGTTGAACAGGGCGGCAAAAACATTCAGTACTTC. It specifies CSVEQGGKNIQYF.

This chain connects TRBV29-1 to TRBJ2-1, with TRBD1 matching over 7 bases. The CDR3 length is 16 residues. Trimming at V came to 6 bases and at J to 4 bases, leaving 15 bases not matched to a gene. The germline CDR1 and CDR2 sequences are SQVTM and ANQGSEA. The CDR3 DNA sequence: TGCAGCGTGCAAAGAGCAGGGGGTTCCCTTTACAATGAGCAGTTCTTC. Translation gives CSVQRAGGSLYNEQFF.

The chain has TRBV7-2 and TRBJ2-1, with 15 positions matching TRBD2. CDR1 and CDR2 from the germline V gene are SGHTA and FQGNSA. Germline trimming cut 5 bases from V and 7 bases from J; bases unmatched to any gene: 3. This CDR3 spans 15 amino acids. The CDR3 sequence: CASSAGLAGGNEQFF. The CDR3, as DNA: TGTGCCAGCAGCGCCGGACTAGCGGGGGGGAATGAGCAGTTCTTC. The variable domain in full, with the rest retrieved from reference TRBV7-2 and TRBJ2-1, is GAGVSQSPSNKVTEKGKDVELRCDPISGHTALYWYRQSLGQGLEFLIYFQGNSAPDKSGLPSDRFSAERTGGSVSTLTIQRTQQEDSAVYLCASSAGLAGGNEQFFGPGTRLTVL.

This chain connects TRBV28 to TRBJ2-3; 8 bases match TRBD1. J was trimmed by 6 bases and V by 8 bases; bases with no gene match: 13. The CDR3 covers 15 residues. Looked up from germline, CDR1 is MDHEN and CDR2 is SYDVKM. As DNA, the CDR3 is TGTGCCAGCCTCAGGACAGGGACTCCCAGGGATACGCAGTATTTT. Protein product: CASLRTGTPRDTQYF.

Concerning this clonotype: A much larger clone lies one base from this, so it may be a read error. The chain is built from TRBV27 and TRBJ2-5; D is possibly TRBD1 (5 bases). This CDR3 comprises 16 residues. Trimming removed 6 bases from V and 11 bases from J, with 28 bases in between. CDR1 and CDR2 from the germline V gene are MNHEY and SMNVEV (reference sequence). CDR3 protein: CASSPRVTNSYNEQYF. For the CDR3, the DNA is TGTGCCAGCAGCCCCAGGGTAACAAACTCCTACAATGAGCAGTACTTC.

This clonotype has a count of ten or more. This rearrangement joins TRBV12-3 or TRBV12-4 to TRBJ2-1; D ambiguous. The ends were cut back, 8 bases at V and 10 bases at J, with 15 bases in the middle. This CDR3 has 12 residues. CDR3 coding DNA: TGTGCCAGCCTCGTTTATAGTAACGAGCAGTTCTTC. It encodes CASLVYSNEQFF.

This clonotype was seen many times. This chain joins TRBV29-1 and TRBJ1-2, with D uncertain. CDR3 length equals 12 residues. V lost 4 bases and J 4 bases, leaving 10 bases between the germline ends. Per germline, CDR1 SQVTM and CDR2 ANQGSEA. CDR3 in amino acids: CSVAQTGYGYTF. The DNA for the CDR3 is TGCAGCGTTGCCCAGACTGGCTATGGCTACACCTTC.

On this clonotype: A much larger clone differs by one base, so this may be a read error. V and J are TRBV29-1 and TRBJ2-1; D not certain. Trimming pared 6 bases from V and 13 bases from J, leaving 10 bases between. The CDR3 is 9 amino acids. Germline loops: CDR1 SQVTM, CDR2 ANQGSEA. Here the CDR3 reads CSVSETQFF. In DNA form, the CDR3 reads TGCAGCGTATCAGAGACCCAGTTCTTC.